These 29 T cell receptor beta chains originate from one sample sequenced in a study of T cells in narcolepsy. Only in-frame clones appear in the TCRdb table, and some are missing; sequencing was by immunoSEQ multiplex PCR. The table lists around 250 clones, over 20% of them singletons. Their antigen targets remain unknown. The specimen was cultured CD4+ T cells from cerebrospinal fluid. These receptors all stem from a human donor with narcolepsy.

This clone qualifies as hyperexpanded (1% or more). The chain combines TRBV7-8 with TRBJ2-3; 8 positions agree with TRBD2. From germline, CDR1 is SGHVS and CDR2 FQNEAQ. The CDR3 consists of 14 residues. Losses at the gene ends were 11 bases for V and 2 bases for J; bases not matched to a gene: 9. CDR3 sequence (DNA): TGTGCCTCTCAGGCGGGGGGAACCACAGATACGCAGTATTTT. Amino acids: CASQAGGTTDTQYF. The whole variable domain, filled in from reference TRBV7-8 and TRBJ2-3, reads GAGVSQSPRYKVAKRGQDVALRCDPISGHVSLFWYQQALGQGPEFLTYFQNEAQLDKSGLPSDRFFAERPEGSVSTLKIQRTQQEDSAVYLCASQAGGTTDTQYFGPGTRLTVL.

Worth noting for this clone: This likely reflects a read error, since a far larger clone is one base away. The chain combines TRBV5-1 with TRBJ1-1; the D is unclear. In germline, CDR1 is SGHRS, CDR2 YFSETQ. The CDR3 length is 13 residues. The CDR3 reads CACSLQRDTEAFF. CDR3 bases: TGCGCCTGCAGCCTACAACGGGACACTGAAGCTTTCTTT. The full variable domain, its missing parts supplied by reference TRBV5-1 and TRBJ1-1, is KAGVTQTPRYLIKTRGQQVTLSCSPISGHRSVSWYQQTPGQGLQFLFEYFSETQRNKGNFPGRFSGRQFSNSRSEMNVSTLELGDSALYLCACSLQRDTEAFFGQGTRLTVV.

A few counts support this clone. The V and J genes are TRBV30 and TRBJ2-1, with a tentative D call TRBD2 (5 bases). From germline, CDR1 is GTSNPN and CDR2 SVGIG (reference sequence). The CDR3 sequence is 18 residues long. Trimming took off 1 base at V and 3 bases at J, with 22 bases between the two ends. CDR3 in amino acids: CAWSAPNILERYYNEQFF. Written as DNA, the CDR3 is TGTGCCTGGAGTGCCCCCAATATCCTAGAGCGGTACTACAATGAGCAGTTCTTC.

This clone was observed once. The gene calls are TRBV4-2 and TRBJ2-5; 7 bases are a match to TRBD1. The J call is doubtful: the DNA matches TRBJ2-7 better. From germline, CDR1 is LGHNA and CDR2 YNFKEQ. CDR3 length equals 16 residues. CDR3 DNA: TGTGCCAGCAGCTCGGGACAGATCACAAAAGTCTACGAGCAGTACTTC. Protein: CASSSGQITKVYEQYF.

Sample share makes this clone hyperexpanded (1% or more). The chain links TRBV9 to TRBJ1-4, with no clear D. Germline V gene sequence: CDR1 SGDLS, CDR2 YYNGEE. With 1 base removed from V and 1 base from J, the gap between germline ends came to 8 bases. CDR3 size: 15 residues. Here the CDR3 DNA reads TGTGCCAGCAGCGTATTTTCAGGAACTAATGAAAAACTGTTTTTT. Translated, it gives CASSVFSGTNEKLFF.

This rearrangement joins TRBV7-5 to TRBJ1-2; the listed D gene, TRBD1, was not tested against the DNA. TRBV7-5 is a known pseudogene. The CDR3 covers 13 residues. CDR3 coding DNA: TGTGCCAGCAGCCTACAGGGTACCTATGGCTACACCTTC. Translation: CASSLQGTYGYTF.

This clone was observed a handful of times. The genes are TRBV5-4 and TRBJ2-7; TRBD2 matches 7 bases. This CDR3 is built from 15 residues. V was pared by 2 bases and J by 3 bases, with 8 bases of the junction left unmatched. Germline CDR1 is SGHNT and CDR2 is YYREEE (reference sequence). DNA of the CDR3: TGTGCCAGCAGCTTAGGTCGGGCGGGAGTCTACGAGCAGTACTTC. It encodes CASSLGRAGVYEQYF.

This clone was counted only a few times. This rearrangement joins TRBV7-3 to TRBJ1-1; D is unresolved. V was cut by 5 bases and J by 3 bases, with 10 bases left in between. There are 13 residues in the CDR3. From germline, CDR1 is SGHTA and CDR2 FQGTGA. The CDR3 region is CASSPGDDTEAFF. CDR3 nucleotides: TGTGCCAGCAGCCCAGGTGACGACACTGAAGCTTTCTTT.

This clone was seen a handful of times. The V call is TRBV11-1, the J call TRBJ1-1; weak D call: TRBD1 (5 bases). The CDR3 contains 14 residues. Germline values: CDR1 SGHAT, CDR2 FQDESV (reference sequence). The germline V and J ends were trimmed by 6 bases and 1 base, with 12 bases remaining between them. The CDR3 nucleotides are TGTGCCAGCAGTCTTGGGGGGAAGAACACTGAAGCTTTCTTT. This encodes CASSLGGKNTEAFF. The full variable domain, in which reference TRBV11-1 and TRBJ1-1 provide the parts outside the CDR3, is EAEVAQSPRYKITEKSQAVAFWCDPISGHATLYWYRQILGQGPELLVQFQDESVVDDSQLPKDRFSAERLKGVDSTLKIQPAELGDSAMYLCASSLGGKNTEAFFGQGTRLTVV.

The chain employs TRBV7-3 and TRBJ2-3, with 8 bases matching TRBD2. CDR3 length: 15 amino acids. Germline V gene data show CDR1 as SGHTA and CDR2 as FQGTGA. Trimming at V came to 2 bases and at J to 4 bases, leaving 5 bases not matched to a gene. CDR3 in amino acids: CASSLVGGAADTQYF. The CDR3 bases are TGTGCCAGCAGCTTAGTCGGGGGGGCGGCAGATACGCAGTATTTT.

This clone is classed as medium-sized. The chain joins TRBV29-1 to TRBJ2-3, with D tentatively TRBD1 (6 bases). The CDR3 sequence is 15 residues long. The V and J ends lost 1 base and 4 bases respectively, with 15 bases between them. Per germline, CDR1 SQVTM and CDR2 ANQGSEA. The CDR3 sequence is CSVEVGAPGPDTQYF. The CDR3 DNA sequence: TGCAGCGTTGAAGTGGGGGCCCCGGGGCCAGATACGCAGTATTTT.

By share, this clone ranks as hyperexpanded. Distinct nucleotide sequences in the sample also encode this CDR3. The chain links TRBV6-6 to TRBJ2-1, with a possible D match to TRBD1 (6 bases). Germline lookup yields CDR1 MNHNY and CDR2 SVGAGI (reference sequence). The V end lost 2 bases, the J end lost 6 bases, and 11 bases lay between the germline ends. The CDR3 consists of 14 residues. The CDR3 protein is CASSYSQGSNEQFF. The CDR3 nucleotides are TGTGCCAGCAGTTACAGTCAGGGGTCCAATGAGCAGTTCTTC.

Notes on this clone: A read error is the likely source, as a far larger clone sits one nucleotide away. The V call is TRBV25-1, the J call TRBJ1-2, with 10 bases identical to TRBD1. The germline CDR1 and CDR2 sequences are MGHDK and SYGVNS. This CDR3 is built from 15 residues. CDR3 protein: CGSRSTRQGAKGYTF. CDR3 in DNA: TGTGGCAGCAGGTCCACCCGACAGGGGGCGAAGGGCTACACCTTC.

This clone was detected a few times. The CDR3 DNA reads TGTGCCAGCAGTACCCCAGGGAAACACGAGCAGTACTTC. Its translation: CASSTPGKHEQYF. This chain links TRBV27 with TRBJ2-7, with D perhaps matching TRBD1 (5 bases). The CDR3 covers 13 residues. Germline V CDR1 and CDR2: MNHEY, SMNVEV (reference sequence). V lost 5 bases and J lost 5, with 13 bases in between.

This clone is labeled hyperexpanded (1% or more). The gene calls are TRBV5-4 and TRBJ2-7; 7 bases line up with TRBD1. The CDR3 covers 16 residues. CDR1 is SGHNT and CDR2 is YYREEE in the germline V gene (reference sequence). With V trimmed by 3 bases and J by 3 bases, 12 bases remained unmatched. The CDR3 loop is CASSSGQITKVYEQYF. In DNA, the CDR3 is TGTGCCAGCAGCTCGGGACAGATCACAAAAGTCTACGAGCAGTACTTC.

CDR3 sequence: CASSYSTYEQYF. CDR3 nucleotide sequence: TGTGCCAGCAGCTACTCTACCTACGAGCAGTACTTC. The chain carries TRBV11-3 and TRBJ2-7; no definite D call. CDR3 size: 12 residues. With 4 bases removed from V and 2 bases from J, the gap between germline ends came to 6 bases. CDR1 is SGHNT and CDR2 is YENEEA in the germline V gene.

Of note for this clone: A far larger clone is one base from this, pointing to a likely read error. The chain links TRBV27 to TRBJ2-3, with 8 nucleotides matching TRBD1. The DNA end is a closer match to TRBJ2-1, so the J assignment may be wrong. The CDR3 contains 17 residues. From germline, CDR1 is MNHEY and CDR2 SMNVEV (reference sequence). The CDR3 region has the DNA TGTGCCAGCAGACACCTCGCAGGGGGCGGCGGGTACAATGAGCAGTTCTTC. It translates to CASRHLAGGGGYNEQFF.

This clone qualifies as large. The rearrangement links TRBV7-3 to TRBJ1-2; D is perhaps TRBD1 (6 bases). V lost 5 bases and J lost 4, with 11 bases in between. Germline CDR1 SGHTA, CDR2 FQGTGA. The CDR3 runs to 13 residues. CDR3 DNA sequence: TGTGCCAGCAGCCTACAGGGTACCTATGGCTACACCTTC. It yields the protein CASSLQGTYGYTF.

Worth noting for this clone: A far larger clone is just one base off, so this is likely a read error. The rearrangement uses TRBV7-3 and TRBJ2-3, with a possible D match to TRBD2 (5 bases). V was shortened by 5 bases and J by 2 bases, with 14 bases between the two germline ends. CDR1 and CDR2 (germline): SGHTA, FQGTGA. This CDR3 spans 15 amino acids. The CDR3 here is CASSALGIFTDTQYF. The CDR3 DNA sequence: TGTGCCAGCAGCGCGCTCGGGATTTTCACAGATACGCAGTATTTT.

The chain couples TRBV2 to TRBJ2-3; TRBD2 matches at 16 bases. Germline CDR1 and CDR2: SNHLY and FYNNEI. The V segment lost 7 bases and the J segment 0 bases; nucleotides outside the gene matches: 4. The CDR3 runs 17 residues. CDR3 loop: CASKGLAGGYSTDTQYF. DNA for the CDR3: TGTGCCAGCAAGGGACTAGCGGGAGGGTATAGCACAGATACGCAGTATTTT.

This clone was seen a handful of times. V and J are TRBV19 and TRBJ1-2; 7 bases align to TRBD1. The CDR3 covers 15 residues. The V and J ends lost 2 bases and 3 bases, in that order; junction bases with no gene match: 6. The V gene's germline CDR1 is LNHDA and CDR2 SQIVND (reference sequence). Here the CDR3 reads CASSITGAIDYGYTF. CDR3 DNA: TGTGCCAGTAGTATAACAGGGGCGATCGACTATGGCTACACCTTC. Complete variable domain (other parts from reference TRBV19 and TRBJ1-2): DGGITQSPKYLFRKEGQNVTLSCEQNLNHDAMYWYRQDPGQGLRLIYYSQIVNDFQKGDIAEGYSVSREKKESFPLTVTSAQKNPTAFYLCASSITGAIDYGYTFGSGTRLTVV.

The sample holds a few counts of this clone. A far larger clone is one base from this, pointing to a likely read error. Other nucleotide sequences from this sample produce the same CDR3. J is TRBJ1-3 and V is TRBV19; the D is unclear. The CDR3 has 14 residues. Germline lookup yields CDR1 LNHDA and CDR2 SQIVND (reference sequence). The CDR3 coding sequence is TGCGCCAGTAGTCCGAGGTTCTCTGGAAACACCATATATTTT. Amino acids: CASSPRFSGNTIYF.

This clone was seen a few times. The chain links TRBV9 to TRBJ2-5, with 8 bases lining up with TRBD1. The CDR3 runs to 15 residues. Trimming at V came to 7 bases and at J to 2 bases, leaving 10 bases not matched to a gene. CDR1 and CDR2 (germline): SGDLS, YYNGEE. CDR3 sequence reads: CASSRGDRGQETQYF. DNA for the CDR3: TGTGCCAGCTCCCGCGGAGACAGGGGTCAAGAGACCCAGTACTTC.

This clone is judged large. The chain employs TRBV7-2 and TRBJ2-7, with 7 bases that match TRBD2. This CDR3 spans 15 amino acids. V dropped 1 base and J dropped 3; count of bases not matched to a gene: 6. Germline lookup yields CDR1 SGHTA and CDR2 FQGNSA. The CDR3 bases are TGTGCCAGCAGCTTAGGTCGGGCGGGAGTCTACGAGCAGTACTTC. It encodes CASSLGRAGVYEQYF.

In regard to this clone: This likely stems from a read error, as it lies one base from a far larger clone. This rearrangement joins TRBV9 to TRBJ1-4; no reliable D call. Germline V CDR1 and CDR2: SGDLS, YYNGEE. The CDR3 is 15 amino acids. This CDR3 reads CASCVFSGTNEKLFF. As DNA, the CDR3 is TGTGCCAGCTGCGTATTTTCAGGAACTAATGAAAAACTGTTTTTT.

This clone is large in the sample. The chain links TRBV5-4 to TRBJ1-2; no definite D call. V lost 5 bases and J 4 bases, leaving 6 bases between the germline ends. CDR3 length: 11 amino acids. Germline-derived CDR1 and CDR2 are SGHNT and YYREEE (reference sequence). CDR3 coding DNA: TGTGCCAGCAGTACTATCTATGGCTACACCTTC. As protein: CASSTIYGYTF. Together with reference TRBV5-4 and TRBJ1-2, the CDR3 gives the full variable domain: ETGVTQSPTHLIKTRGQQVTLRCSSQSGHNTVSWYQQALGQGPQFIFQYYREEENGRGNFPPRFSGLQFPNYSSELNVNALELDDSALYLCASSTIYGYTFGSGTRLTVV.

This clone was counted only a few times. The CDR3 here is CASSSGQITKVYEQYF. The CDR3 region has the DNA TGTGCCAGCAGCTCGGGACAGATCACAAAAGTCTACGAGCAGTACTTC. The genes are TRBV7-2 and TRBJ2-7; 7 bases are shared with TRBD1. CDR1 is SGHTA and CDR2 is FQGNSA in the germline V gene. The CDR3 is made up of 16 amino acids. V was pared by 4 bases and J by 3 bases, with 12 bases of the junction left unmatched. The full variable domain, completed using reference TRBV7-2 and TRBJ2-7, is GAGVSQSPSNKVTEKGKDVELRCDPISGHTALYWYRQSLGQGLEFLIYFQGNSAPDKSGLPSDRFSAERTGGSVSTLTIQRTQQEDSAVYLCASSSGQITKVYEQYFGPGTRLTVT.

This clone is large (0.1 to 1%). The gene calls are TRBV6-1 and TRBJ2-4; D call uncertain. The V end was cut by 1 base, the J end by 3 bases, with 7 bases between. Germline values: CDR1 MNHNS, CDR2 SASEGT. This CDR3 region has 14 residues. The chain's CDR3 is CASSEGVGKNIQYF. The CDR3 nucleotides read TGTGCCAGCAGTGAAGGCGTCGGCAAAAACATTCAGTACTTC.

The table lists this clone with a few counts. The V and J genes are TRBV6-6 and TRBJ2-7; D might be TRBD2 (6 bases). Between the trimmed V and J ends, which lost 2 bases and 7 bases, there was a span of 15 bases. Germline CDR1 MNHNY, CDR2 SVGAGI (reference sequence). The CDR3 totals 14 residues. CDR3 residues: CASSYEGGWGEQYF. In DNA, the CDR3 is TGTGCCAGCAGTTACGAGGGAGGATGGGGGGAGCAGTACTTC.